The table lists the clone carrying this TCR beta chain with a count of one. This may arise from a read error, as a much more abundant clone is one base away. These data originate in a study of regulatory T cells in long-lasting Graves disease. Germline V CDR1 and CDR2: MNHEY, SVGEGT. This CDR3 spans 16 amino acids. Time point of the sample: newly diagnosed GD, antithyroid drugs for less than 3 months. There was RNA extracted from PBMCs, and the TCR library was made from it. CDR3 regions were amplified by Arm-PCR using iRepertoire HTBI primers to build TCR beta libraries. One entry per CDR3 protein, called by TCRdb with MiXCR from the multiplex PCR reads. Of 500,000 to 700,000 distinct CDR3 sequences in the sample, roughly 16% were seen once. These data also formed part of another study, on T cells in Graves' hyperthyroidism and ophthalmopathy. That work adds: No ophthalmopathy progression within 18 months constituted stable Graves' hyperthyroidism.

This receptor was identified in a woman aged 30 to 39 with Graves disease. The genes are TRBV6-2 or TRBV6-3 and TRBJ1-1; D is uncertain. The specimen was peripheral blood mononuclear cells (PBMCs), collected at new diagnosis, from a patient treated with antithyroid drugs. The CDR3 here is CASSSGLTRGNTGAFF. In DNA, the CDR3 is TGTGCCAGCAGTAGCGGACTCACACGAGGGAACACTGGAGCTTTCTTT.